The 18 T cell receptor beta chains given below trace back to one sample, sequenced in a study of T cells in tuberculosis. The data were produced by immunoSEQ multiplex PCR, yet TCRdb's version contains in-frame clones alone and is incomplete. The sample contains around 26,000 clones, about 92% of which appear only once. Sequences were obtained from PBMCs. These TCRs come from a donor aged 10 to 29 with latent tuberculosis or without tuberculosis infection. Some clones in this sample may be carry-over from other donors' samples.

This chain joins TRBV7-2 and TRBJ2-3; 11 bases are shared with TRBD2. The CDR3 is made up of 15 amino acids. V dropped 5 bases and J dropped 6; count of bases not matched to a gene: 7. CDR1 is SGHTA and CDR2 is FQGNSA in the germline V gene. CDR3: CASSPTSGRGDTQYF. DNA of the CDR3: TGTGCCAGCAGCCCCACTAGCGGGAGAGGGGATACGCAGTATTTT. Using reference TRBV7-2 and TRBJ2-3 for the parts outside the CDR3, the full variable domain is GAGVSQSPSNKVTEKGKDVELRCDPISGHTALYWYRQSLGQGLEFLIYFQGNSAPDKSGLPSDRFSAERTGGSVSTLTIQRTQQEDSAVYLCASSPTSGRGDTQYFGPGTRLTVL.

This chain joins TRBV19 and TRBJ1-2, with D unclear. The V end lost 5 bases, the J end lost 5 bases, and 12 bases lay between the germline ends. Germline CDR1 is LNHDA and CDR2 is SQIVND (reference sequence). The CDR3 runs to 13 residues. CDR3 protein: CASSGGTRYGYTF. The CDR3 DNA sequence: TGTGCCAGTAGTGGAGGAACAAGGTATGGCTACACCTTC.

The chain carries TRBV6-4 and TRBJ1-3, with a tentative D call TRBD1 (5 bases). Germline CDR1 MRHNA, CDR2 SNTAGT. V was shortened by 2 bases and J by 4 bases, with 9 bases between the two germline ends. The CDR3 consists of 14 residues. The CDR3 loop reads CASSDDSLGNTIYF. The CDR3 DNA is TGTGCCAGCAGTGACGACAGTCTCGGAAACACCATATATTTT.

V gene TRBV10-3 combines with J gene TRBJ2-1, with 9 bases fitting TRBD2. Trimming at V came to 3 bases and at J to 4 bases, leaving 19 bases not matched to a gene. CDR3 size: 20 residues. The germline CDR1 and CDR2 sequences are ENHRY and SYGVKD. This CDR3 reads CAISESMLTAGGPLYNEQFF. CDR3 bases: TGTGCCATCAGTGAATCAATGTTAACGGCGGGAGGGCCTCTATACAATGAGCAGTTCTTC.

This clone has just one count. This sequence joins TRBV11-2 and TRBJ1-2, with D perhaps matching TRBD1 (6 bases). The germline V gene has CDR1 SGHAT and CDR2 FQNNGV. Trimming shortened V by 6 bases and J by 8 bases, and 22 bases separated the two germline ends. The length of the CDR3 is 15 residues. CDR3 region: CASRLLSGTSGGYTF. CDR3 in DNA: TGTGCCAGCAGACTCCTCTCCGGGACATCGGGCGGCTACACCTTC.

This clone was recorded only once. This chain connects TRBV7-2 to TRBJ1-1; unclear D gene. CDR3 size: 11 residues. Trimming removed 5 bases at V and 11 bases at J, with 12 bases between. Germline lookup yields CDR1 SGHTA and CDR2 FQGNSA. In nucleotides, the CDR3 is TGTGCCAGCAGCGACAAATTCCAGGCTTTCTTT. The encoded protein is CASSDKFQAFF. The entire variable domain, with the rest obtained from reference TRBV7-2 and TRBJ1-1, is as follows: GAGVSQSPSNKVTEKGKDVELRCDPISGHTALYWYRQSLGQGLEFLIYFQGNSAPDKSGLPSDRFSAERTGGSVSTLTIQRTQQEDSAVYLCASSDKFQAFFGQGTRLTVV.

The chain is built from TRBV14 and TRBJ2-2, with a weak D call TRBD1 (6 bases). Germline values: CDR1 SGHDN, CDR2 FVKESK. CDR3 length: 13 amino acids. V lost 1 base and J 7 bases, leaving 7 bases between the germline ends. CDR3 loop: CASSQARGGELFF. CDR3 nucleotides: TGTGCCAGCAGCCAAGCCAGGGGCGGGGAGCTGTTTTTT.

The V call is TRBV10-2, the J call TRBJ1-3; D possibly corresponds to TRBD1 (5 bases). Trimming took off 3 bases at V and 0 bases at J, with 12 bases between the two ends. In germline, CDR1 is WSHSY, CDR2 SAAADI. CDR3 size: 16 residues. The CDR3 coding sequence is TGCGCCAGCAGTGAAGCCGACAGCCTCTCTGGAAACACCATATATTTT. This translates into CASSEADSLSGNTIYF.

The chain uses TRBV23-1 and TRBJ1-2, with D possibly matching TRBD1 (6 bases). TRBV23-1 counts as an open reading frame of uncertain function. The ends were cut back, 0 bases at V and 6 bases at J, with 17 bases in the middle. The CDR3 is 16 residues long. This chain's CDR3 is CASSQSSGGAGDGYTF. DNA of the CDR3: TGCGCCAGCAGTCAATCCTCGGGGGGCGCGGGGGATGGCTACACCTTC.

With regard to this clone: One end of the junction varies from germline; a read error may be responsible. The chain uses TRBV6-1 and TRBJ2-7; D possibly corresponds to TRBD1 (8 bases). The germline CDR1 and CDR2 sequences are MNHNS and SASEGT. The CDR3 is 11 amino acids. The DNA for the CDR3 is TGTGCCAGCAGGGGGGGGGACAGGATAAACTTC. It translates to CASRGGDRINF.

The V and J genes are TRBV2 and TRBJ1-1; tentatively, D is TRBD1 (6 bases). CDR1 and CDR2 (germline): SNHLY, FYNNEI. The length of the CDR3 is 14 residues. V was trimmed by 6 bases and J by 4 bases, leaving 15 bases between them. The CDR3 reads CASSEQGMATEAFF. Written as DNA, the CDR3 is TGTGCCAGCAGCGAACAGGGTATGGCCACTGAAGCTTTCTTT.

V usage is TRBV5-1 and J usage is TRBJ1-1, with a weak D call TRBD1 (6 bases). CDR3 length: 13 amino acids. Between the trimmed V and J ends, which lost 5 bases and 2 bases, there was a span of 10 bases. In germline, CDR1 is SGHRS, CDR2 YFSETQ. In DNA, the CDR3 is TGCGCCAGCAGTTTCAGGGGAAACACTGAAGCTTTCTTT. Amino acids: CASSFRGNTEAFF.

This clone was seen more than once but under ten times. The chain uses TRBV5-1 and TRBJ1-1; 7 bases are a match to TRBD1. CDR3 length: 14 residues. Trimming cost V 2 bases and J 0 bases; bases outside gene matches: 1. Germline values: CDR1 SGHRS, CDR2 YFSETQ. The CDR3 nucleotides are TGCGCCAGCAGCTTCAGGGGGATGAACACTGAAGCTTTCTTT. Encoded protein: CASSFRGMNTEAFF.

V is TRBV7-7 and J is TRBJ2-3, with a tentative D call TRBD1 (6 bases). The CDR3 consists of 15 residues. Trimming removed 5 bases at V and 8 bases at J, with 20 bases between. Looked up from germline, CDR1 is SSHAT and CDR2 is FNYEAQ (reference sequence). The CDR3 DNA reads TGTGCCAGCAGCCGAGACGGACAGAGCGGAGCTACGCAGTATTTT. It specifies CASSRDGQSGATQYF.

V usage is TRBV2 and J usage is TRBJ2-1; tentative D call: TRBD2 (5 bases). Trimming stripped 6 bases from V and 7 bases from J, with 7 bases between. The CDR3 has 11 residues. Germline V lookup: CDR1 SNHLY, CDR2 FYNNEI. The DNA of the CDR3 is TGTGCCAGCAGACTAGAGAATGAGCAGTTCTTC. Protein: CASRLENEQFF. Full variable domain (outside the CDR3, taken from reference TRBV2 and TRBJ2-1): EPEVTQTPSHQVTQMGQEVILRCVPISNHLYFYWYRQILGQKVEFLVSFYNNEISEKSEIFDDQFSVERPDGSNFTLKIRSTKLEDSAMYFCASRLENEQFFGPGTRLTVL.

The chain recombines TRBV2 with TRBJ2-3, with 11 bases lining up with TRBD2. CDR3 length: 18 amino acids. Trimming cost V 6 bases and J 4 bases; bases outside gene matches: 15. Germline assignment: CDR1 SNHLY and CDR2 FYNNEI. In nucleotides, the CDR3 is TGTGCCAGCAGAAAACTTAGCGGGGGGGCCAGGGTACCAGATACGCAGTATTTT. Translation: CASRKLSGGARVPDTQYF.

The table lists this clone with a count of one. CDR3 in amino acids: CASSLVPRDNEQYF. The CDR3 bases are TGTGCCAGCAGCTTAGTTCCCAGGGACAACGAGCAGTACTTC. The chain joins TRBV7-9 to TRBJ2-7; maybe TRBD1 (6 bases). Germline CDR1 SEHNR, CDR2 FQNEAQ (reference sequence). The CDR3 is made up of 14 amino acids. V dropped 1 base and J dropped 5 bases, with 12 bases sitting between them.

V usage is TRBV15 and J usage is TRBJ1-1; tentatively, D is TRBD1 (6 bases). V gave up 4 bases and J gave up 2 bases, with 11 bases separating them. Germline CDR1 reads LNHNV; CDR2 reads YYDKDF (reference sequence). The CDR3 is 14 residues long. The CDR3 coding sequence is TGTGCCACCAGCAAAACAGGGTTAAACACTGAAGCTTTCTTT. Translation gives CATSKTGLNTEAFF.